This TCR beta chain was identified during a study of human T cells and chemical hapten exposure. The overall study: Patch testing was performed with 0.01% DPC on the upper back, with reading at 6 days.

From the RACE reads, TCRdb called clonotypes with MiXCR, one entry per CDR3 protein. The data show about 380,000 distinct CDR3 sequences, 5% to 6.5% seen once. Trimming took 3 bases from V and 5 from J, leaving 13 bases between them. The germline V gene encodes CDR1 MGHRA and CDR2 YSYEKL. The CDR3 is made up of 14 amino acids. Time point reported: pre-sensitization, week 0. The treatment: therapeutic diphenylcyclopropenone sensitization with weekly scalp DPC. Patients had alopecia, were aged 18 to 70, and were not pregnant. This clonotype was observed many times. This chain links TRBV4-1 with TRBJ2-5, with D unclear. This sample comprised whole blood, obtained in connection with sensitization to the hapten diphenylcyclopropenone (DPC). This clonotype was sampled from a woman aged 50 to 60 with alopecia areata. Some clones in this sample may be carry-over from other donors' samples. In nucleotides, the CDR3 is TGCGCCAGCAGCCAGGCTGGAGCGTCTGAGACCCAGTACTTC. Amino acid sequence: CASSQAGASETQYF.